This T cell receptor beta chain was recovered during a study of blood T cell repertoires in COVID-19. This CDR3 region has 14 residues. V gave up 6 bases and J gave up 5 bases; unmatched junction bases: 10. The germline V gene encodes CDR1 SQVTM and CDR2 ANQGSEA. Sequencing used immunoSEQ multiplex PCR; TCRdb keeps in-frame clones, though not all of them. The sample holds 150,000 to 200,000 clones, around 80% seen once. V usage is TRBV29-1 and J usage is TRBJ1-1; 9 nucleotides agree with TRBD1. The source is a woman in her sixties or seventies with COVID-19, enrolled during active disease. The sequenced sample consisted of peripheral blood. In DNA, the CDR3 is TGCAGCGTGCATCCGGGACAGGGAAGGACTGAAGCTTTCTTT. Protein: CSVHPGQGRTEAFF.